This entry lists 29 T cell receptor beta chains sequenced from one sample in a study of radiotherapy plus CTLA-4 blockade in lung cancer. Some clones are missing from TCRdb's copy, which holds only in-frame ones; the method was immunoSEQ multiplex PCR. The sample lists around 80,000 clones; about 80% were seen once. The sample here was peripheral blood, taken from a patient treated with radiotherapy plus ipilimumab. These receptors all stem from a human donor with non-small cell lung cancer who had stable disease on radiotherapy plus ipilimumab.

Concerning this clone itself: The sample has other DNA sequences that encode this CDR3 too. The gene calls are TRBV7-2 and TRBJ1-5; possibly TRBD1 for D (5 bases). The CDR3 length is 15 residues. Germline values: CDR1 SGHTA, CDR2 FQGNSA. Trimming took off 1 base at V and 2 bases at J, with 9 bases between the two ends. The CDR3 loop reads CASSLVGGGNQPQHF. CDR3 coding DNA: TGTGCCAGCAGCTTAGTCGGAGGGGGCAATCAGCCCCAGCATTTT.

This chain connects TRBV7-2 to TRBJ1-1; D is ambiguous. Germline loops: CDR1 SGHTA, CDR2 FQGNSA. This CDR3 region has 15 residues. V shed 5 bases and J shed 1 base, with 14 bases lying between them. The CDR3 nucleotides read TGTGCCAGCAGCCTCCCTCCAAGAACGAACACTGAAGCTTTCTTT. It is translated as CASSLPPRTNTEAFF.

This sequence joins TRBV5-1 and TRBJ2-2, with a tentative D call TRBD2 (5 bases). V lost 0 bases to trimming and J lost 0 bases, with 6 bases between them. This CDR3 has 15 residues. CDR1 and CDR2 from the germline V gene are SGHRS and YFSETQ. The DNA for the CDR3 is TGCGCCAGCAGCTTGGGGACTCCGAACACCGGGGAGCTGTTTTTT. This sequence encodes CASSLGTPNTGELFF.

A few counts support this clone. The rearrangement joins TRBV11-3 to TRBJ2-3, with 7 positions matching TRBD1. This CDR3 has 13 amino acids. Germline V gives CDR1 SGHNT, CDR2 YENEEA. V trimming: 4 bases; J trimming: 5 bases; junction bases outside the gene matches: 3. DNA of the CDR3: TGTGCCAGCAGCTGGGGACAGCAAGATACGCAGTATTTT. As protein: CASSWGQQDTQYF.

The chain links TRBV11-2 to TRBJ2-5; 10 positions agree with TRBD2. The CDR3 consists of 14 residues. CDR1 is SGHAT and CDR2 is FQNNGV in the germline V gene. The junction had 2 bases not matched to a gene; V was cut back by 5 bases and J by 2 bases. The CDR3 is CASSLLAGQETQYF. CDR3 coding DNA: TGTGCCAGCAGCCTACTAGCGGGGCAAGAGACCCAGTACTTC.

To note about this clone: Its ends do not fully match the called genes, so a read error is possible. The CDR3 DNA reads TGTGCCAGCAGGGAAGGAGGCGTCCCTACAGGGCTTTACGAGCAGTACTTC. As protein: CASREGGVPTGLYEQYF. J is TRBJ2-7 and V is TRBV6-1; possible D gene TRBD1, 6 bases. CDR3 size: 17 residues. Germline CDR1 and CDR2: MNHNS and SASEGT.

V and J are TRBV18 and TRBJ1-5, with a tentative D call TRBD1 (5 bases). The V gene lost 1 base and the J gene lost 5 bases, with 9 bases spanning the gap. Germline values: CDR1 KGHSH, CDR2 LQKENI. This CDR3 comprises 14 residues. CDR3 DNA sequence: TGTGCCAGCTCACCACAGAGGGGCTATCAGCCCCAGCATTTT. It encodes CASSPQRGYQPQHF.

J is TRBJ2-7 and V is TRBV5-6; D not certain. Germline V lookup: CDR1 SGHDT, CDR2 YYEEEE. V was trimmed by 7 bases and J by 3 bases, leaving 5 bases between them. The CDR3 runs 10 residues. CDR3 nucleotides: TGTGCCAGCGGCATCTACGAGCAGTACTTC. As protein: CASGIYEQYF.

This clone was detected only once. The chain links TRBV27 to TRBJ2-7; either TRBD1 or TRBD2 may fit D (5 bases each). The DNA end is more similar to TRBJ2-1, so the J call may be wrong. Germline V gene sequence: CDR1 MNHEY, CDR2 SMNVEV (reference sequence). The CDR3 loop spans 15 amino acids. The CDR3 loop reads CASSFMGRRDNEQFF. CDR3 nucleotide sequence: TGTGCCAGCAGTTTCATGGGACGCCGTGATAATGAGCAGTTCTTC.

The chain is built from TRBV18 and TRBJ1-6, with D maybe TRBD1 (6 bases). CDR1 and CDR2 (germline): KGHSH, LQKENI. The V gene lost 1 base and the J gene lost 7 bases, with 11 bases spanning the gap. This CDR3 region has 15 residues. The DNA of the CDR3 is TGTGCCAGCTCACCACTACAGGGCTTGAATTCACCCCTCCACTTT. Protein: CASSPLQGLNSPLHF. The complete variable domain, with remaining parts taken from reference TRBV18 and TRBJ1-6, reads NAGVMQNPRHLVRRRGQEARLRCSPMKGHSHVYWYRQLPEEGLKFMVYLQKENIIDESGMPKERFSAEFPKEGPSILRIQQVVRGDSAAYFCASSPLQGLNSPLHFGNGTRLTVT.

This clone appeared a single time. DNA of the CDR3: TGTGCCAGCAGTTTATCGAAGACTACGCATGGCTACACCTTC. Encoded protein: CASSLSKTTHGYTF. J is TRBJ1-2 and V is TRBV27, with D uncertain. From germline, CDR1 is MNHEY and CDR2 SMNVEV (reference sequence). The CDR3 runs 14 residues. V lost 0 bases to trimming and J lost 6 bases, with 11 bases between them.

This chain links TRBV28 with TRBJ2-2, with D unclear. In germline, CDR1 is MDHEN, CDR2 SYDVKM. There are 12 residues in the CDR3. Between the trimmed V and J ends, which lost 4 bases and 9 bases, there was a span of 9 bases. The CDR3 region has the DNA TGTGCCAGCAGTTCTCGCCGAAGGGAGCTGTTTTTT. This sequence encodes CASSSRRRELFF.

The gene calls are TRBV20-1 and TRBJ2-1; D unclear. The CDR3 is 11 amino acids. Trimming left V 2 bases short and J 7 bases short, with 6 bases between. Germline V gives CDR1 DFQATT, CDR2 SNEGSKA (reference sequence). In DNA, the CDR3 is TGCAGTGCTAGATCTCCTAATGAGCAGTTCTTC. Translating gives CSARSPNEQFF.

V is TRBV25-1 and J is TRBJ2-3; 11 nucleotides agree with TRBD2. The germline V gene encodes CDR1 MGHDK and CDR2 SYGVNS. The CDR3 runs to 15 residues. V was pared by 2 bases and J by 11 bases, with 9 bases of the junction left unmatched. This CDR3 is CASSEVLAGGREQYF. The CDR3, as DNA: TGTGCCAGCAGTGAAGTGTTAGCGGGGGGGCGAGAGCAGTATTTT.

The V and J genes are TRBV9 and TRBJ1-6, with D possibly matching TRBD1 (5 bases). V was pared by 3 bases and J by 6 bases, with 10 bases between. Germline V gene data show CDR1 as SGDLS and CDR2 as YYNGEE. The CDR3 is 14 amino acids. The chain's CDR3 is CASSAGTANSPLHF. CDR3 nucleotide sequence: TGTGCCAGCAGCGCCGGGACGGCTAATTCACCCCTCCACTTT.

The CDR3 spells CASSPRTGVNTEAFF. DNA of the CDR3: TGCGCCAGCAGCCCGCGGACAGGGGTGAACACTGAAGCTTTCTTT. The rearrangement links TRBV5-1 to TRBJ1-1; 9 bases fit TRBD1. Trimming took 4 bases from V and 0 from J; bases not matched to a gene: 4. The germline CDR1 and CDR2 sequences are SGHRS and YFSETQ. This CDR3 contains 15 residues.

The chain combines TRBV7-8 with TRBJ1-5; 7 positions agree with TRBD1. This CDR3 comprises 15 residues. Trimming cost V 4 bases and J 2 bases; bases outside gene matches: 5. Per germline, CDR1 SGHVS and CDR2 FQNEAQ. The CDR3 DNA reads TGTGCCAGCAGCTGGGACCAGGGGGGCAATCAGCCCCAGCATTTT. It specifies CASSWDQGGNQPQHF. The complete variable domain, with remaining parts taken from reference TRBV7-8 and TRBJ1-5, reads GAGVSQSPRYKVAKRGQDVALRCDPISGHVSLFWYQQALGQGPEFLTYFQNEAQLDKSGLPSDRFFAERPEGSVSTLKIQRTQQEDSAVYLCASSWDQGGNQPQHFGDGTRLSIL.

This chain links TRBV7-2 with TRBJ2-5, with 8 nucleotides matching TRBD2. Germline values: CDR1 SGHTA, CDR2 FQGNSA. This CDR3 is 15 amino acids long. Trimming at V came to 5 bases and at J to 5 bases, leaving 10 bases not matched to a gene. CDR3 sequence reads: CASSQGLGGRETQYF. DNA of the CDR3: TGTGCCAGCAGCCAGGGACTAGGGGGGAGGGAGACCCAGTACTTC.

The CDR3 protein is CASSYRGGLYEQYF. For the CDR3, the DNA is TGTGCCAGCAGTTATCGGGGGGGGCTCTACGAGCAGTACTTC. V is TRBV6-5 and J is TRBJ2-7, with 8 positions matching TRBD2. Looked up from germline, CDR1 is MNHEY and CDR2 is SVGAGI. This CDR3 is built from 14 residues. V shed 3 bases, J shed 3 bases, and the junction held 4 bases outside the gene matches.

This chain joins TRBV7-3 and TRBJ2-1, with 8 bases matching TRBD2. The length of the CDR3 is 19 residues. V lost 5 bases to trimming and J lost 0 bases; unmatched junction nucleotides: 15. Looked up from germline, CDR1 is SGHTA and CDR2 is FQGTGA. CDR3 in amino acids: CASSKVGSGGPSSYNEQFF. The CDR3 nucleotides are TGTGCCAGCAGCAAGGTCGGAAGCGGGGGCCCTAGCTCCTACAATGAGCAGTTCTTC.

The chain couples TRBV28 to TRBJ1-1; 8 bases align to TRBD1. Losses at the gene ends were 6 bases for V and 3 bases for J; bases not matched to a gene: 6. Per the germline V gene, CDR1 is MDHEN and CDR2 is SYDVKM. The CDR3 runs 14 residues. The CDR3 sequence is CASRSGGSYTEAFF. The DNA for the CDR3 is TGTGCCAGCAGGTCAGGGGGCAGCTACACTGAAGCTTTCTTT.

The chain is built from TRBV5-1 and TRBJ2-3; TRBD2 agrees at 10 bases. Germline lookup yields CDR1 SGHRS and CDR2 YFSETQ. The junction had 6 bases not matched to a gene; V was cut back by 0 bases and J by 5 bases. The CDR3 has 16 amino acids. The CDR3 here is CASSLALAGAGDTQYF. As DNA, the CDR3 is TGCGCCAGCAGCTTGGCCCTAGCGGGGGCTGGAGATACGCAGTATTTT.

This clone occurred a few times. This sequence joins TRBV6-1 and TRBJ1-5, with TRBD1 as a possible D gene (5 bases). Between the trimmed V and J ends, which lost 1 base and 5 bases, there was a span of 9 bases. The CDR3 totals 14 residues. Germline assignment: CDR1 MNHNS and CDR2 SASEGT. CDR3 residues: CASSEGTPYQPQHF. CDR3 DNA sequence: TGTGCCAGCAGTGAAGGGACACCGTATCAGCCCCAGCATTTT.

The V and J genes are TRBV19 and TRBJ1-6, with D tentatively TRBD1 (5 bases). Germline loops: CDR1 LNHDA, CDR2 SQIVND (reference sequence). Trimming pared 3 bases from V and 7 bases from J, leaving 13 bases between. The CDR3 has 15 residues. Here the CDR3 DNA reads TGTGCCAGTAGTATTACAGGTGTGGGAAATTCACCCCTCCACTTT. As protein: CASSITGVGNSPLHF. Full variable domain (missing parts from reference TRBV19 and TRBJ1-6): DGGITQSPKYLFRKEGQNVTLSCEQNLNHDAMYWYRQDPGQGLRLIYYSQIVNDFQKGDIAEGYSVSREKKESFPLTVTSAQKNPTAFYLCASSITGVGNSPLHFGNGTRLTVT.

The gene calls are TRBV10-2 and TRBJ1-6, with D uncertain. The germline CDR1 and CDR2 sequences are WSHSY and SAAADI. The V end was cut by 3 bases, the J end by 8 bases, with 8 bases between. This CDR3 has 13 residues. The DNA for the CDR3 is TGCGCCAGCAGTGAAAGGGTTGATTCACCCCTCCACTTT. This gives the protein CASSERVDSPLHF.

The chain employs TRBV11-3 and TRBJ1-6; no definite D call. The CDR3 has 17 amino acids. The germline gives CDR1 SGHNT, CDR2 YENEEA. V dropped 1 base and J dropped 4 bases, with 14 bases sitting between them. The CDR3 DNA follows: TGTGCCAGCAGCTTAGTGCGGGGAACCTTTTATAATTCACCCCTCCACTTT. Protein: CASSLVRGTFYNSPLHF.

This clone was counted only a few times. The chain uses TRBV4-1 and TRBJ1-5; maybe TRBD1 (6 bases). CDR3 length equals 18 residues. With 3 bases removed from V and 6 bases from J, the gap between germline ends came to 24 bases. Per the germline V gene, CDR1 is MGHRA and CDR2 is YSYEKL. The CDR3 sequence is CASSQLETRDRGAQPQHF. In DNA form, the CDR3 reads TGCGCCAGCAGCCAGCTCGAGACCCGGGATCGGGGGGCTCAGCCCCAGCATTTT.

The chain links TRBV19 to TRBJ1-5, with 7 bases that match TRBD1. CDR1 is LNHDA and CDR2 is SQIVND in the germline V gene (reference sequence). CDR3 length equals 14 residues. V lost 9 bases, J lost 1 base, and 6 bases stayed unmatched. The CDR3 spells CARRQGISNQPQHF. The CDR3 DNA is TGTGCCAGAAGACAGGGCATAAGCAATCAGCCCCAGCATTTT.

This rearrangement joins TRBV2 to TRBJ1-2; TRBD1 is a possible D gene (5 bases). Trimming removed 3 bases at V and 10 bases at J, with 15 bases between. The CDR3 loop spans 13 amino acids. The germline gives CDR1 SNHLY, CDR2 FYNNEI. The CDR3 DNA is TGTGCCAGCAGTGATCGGGACCTAGGTGCCTACACCTTC. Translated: CASSDRDLGAYTF.